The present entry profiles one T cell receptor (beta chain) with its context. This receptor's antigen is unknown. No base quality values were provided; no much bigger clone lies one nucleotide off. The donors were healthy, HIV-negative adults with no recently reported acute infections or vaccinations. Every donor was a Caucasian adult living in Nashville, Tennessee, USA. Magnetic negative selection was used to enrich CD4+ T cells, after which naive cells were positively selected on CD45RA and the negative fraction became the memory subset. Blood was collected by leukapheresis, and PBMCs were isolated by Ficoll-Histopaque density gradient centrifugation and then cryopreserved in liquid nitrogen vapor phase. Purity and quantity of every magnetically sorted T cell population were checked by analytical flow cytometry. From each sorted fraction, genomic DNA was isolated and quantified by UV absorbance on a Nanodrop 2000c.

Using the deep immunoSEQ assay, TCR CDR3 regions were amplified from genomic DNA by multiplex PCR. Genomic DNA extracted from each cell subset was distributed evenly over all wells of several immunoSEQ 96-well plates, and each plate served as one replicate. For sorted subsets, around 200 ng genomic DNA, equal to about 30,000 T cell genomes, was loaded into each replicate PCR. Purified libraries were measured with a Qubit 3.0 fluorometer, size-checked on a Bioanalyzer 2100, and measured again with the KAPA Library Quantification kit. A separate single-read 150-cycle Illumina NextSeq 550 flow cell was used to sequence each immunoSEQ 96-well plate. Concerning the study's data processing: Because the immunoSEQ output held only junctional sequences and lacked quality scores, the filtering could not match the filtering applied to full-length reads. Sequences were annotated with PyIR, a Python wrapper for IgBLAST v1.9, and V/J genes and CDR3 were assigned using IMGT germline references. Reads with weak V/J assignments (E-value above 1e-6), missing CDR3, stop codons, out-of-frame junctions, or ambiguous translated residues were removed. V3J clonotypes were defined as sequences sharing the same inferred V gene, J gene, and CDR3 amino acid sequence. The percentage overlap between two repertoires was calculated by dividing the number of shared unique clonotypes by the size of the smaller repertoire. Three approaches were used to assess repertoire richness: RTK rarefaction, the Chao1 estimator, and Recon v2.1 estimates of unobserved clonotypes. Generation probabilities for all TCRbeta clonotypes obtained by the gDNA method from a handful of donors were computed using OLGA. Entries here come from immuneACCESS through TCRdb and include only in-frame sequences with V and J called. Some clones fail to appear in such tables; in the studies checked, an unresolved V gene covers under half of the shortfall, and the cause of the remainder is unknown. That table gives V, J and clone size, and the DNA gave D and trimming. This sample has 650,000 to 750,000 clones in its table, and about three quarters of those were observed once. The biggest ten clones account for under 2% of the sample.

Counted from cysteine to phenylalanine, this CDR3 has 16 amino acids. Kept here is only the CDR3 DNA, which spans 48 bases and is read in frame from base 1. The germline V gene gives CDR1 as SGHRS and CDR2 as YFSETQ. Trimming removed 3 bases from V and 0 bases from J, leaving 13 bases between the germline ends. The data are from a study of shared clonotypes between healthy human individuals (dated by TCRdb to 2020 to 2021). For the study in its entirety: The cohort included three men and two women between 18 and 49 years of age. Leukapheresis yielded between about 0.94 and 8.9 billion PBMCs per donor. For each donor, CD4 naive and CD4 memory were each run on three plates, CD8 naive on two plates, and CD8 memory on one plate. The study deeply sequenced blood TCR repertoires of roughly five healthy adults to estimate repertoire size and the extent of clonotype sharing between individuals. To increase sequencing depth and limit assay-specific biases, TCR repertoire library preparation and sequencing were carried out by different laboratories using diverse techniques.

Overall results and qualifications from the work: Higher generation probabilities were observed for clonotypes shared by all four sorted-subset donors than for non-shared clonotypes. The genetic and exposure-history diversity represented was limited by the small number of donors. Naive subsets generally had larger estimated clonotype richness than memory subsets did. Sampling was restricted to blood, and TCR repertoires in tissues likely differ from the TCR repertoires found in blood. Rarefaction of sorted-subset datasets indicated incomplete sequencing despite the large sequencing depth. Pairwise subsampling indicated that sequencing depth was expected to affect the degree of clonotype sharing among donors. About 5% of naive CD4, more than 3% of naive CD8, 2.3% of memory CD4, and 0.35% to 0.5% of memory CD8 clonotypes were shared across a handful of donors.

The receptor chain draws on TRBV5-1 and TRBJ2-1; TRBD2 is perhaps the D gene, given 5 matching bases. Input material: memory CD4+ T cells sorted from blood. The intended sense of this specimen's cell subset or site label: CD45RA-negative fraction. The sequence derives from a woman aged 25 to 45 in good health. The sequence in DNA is TGCGCCAGCAGCTCATCTAGCCTTAGCTCCTACAATGAGCAGTTCTTC. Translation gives CASSSSSLSSYNEQFF. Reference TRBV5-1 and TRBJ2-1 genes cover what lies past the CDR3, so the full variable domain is KAGVTQTPRYLIKTRGQQVTLSCSPISGHRSVSWYQQTPGQGLQFLFEYFSETQRNKGNFPGRFSGRQFSNSRSEMNVSTLELGDSALYLCASSSSSLSSYNEQFFGPGTRLTVL.